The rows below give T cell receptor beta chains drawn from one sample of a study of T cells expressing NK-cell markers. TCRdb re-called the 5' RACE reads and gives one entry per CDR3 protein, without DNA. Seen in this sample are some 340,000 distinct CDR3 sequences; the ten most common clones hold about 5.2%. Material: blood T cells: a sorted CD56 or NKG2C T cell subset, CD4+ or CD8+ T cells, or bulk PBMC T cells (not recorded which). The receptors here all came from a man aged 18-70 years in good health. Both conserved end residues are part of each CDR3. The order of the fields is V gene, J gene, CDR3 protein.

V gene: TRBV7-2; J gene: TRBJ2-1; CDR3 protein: CASSLGLRGNGEQFF
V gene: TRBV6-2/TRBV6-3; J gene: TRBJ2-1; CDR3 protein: CASSSHSSGSYNEQFF
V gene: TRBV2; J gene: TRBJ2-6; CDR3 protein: CASSYGTVASGANVLTF
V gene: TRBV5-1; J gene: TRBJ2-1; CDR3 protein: CASGISGMAGASSYNEQFF
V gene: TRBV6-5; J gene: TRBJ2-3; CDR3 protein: CASSSHQRGLSRDTQYF
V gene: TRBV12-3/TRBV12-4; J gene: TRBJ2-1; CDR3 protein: CASSLLAGVLSEQFF
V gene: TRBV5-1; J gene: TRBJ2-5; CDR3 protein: CASSGSLAQETQYF
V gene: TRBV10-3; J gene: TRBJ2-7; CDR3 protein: CAISGQQAYEQYF
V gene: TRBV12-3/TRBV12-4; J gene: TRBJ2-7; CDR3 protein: CASSSFGEYEQYF
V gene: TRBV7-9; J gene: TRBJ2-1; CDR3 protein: CASSLVGRGTSYNEQFF
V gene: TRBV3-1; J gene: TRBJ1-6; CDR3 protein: CASSQGRTGSPLHF
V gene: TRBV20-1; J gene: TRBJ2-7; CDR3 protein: CSAAQGFYEQYF
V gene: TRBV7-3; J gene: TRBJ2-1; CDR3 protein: CASSLNGPGGSGHNEQFF
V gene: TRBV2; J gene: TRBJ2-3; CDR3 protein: CASSDRGGFSTDTQYF
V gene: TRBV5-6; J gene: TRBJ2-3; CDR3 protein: CASSSERTSGSTDTQYF
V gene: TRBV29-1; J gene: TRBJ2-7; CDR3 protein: CSVVPEDIRGYEQYF
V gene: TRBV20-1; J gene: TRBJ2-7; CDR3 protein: CSAREGLDSYEQYF
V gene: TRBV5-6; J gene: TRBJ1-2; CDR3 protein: CASSLLSGEYGYTF
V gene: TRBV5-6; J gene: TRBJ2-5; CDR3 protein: CASSSLAVETQYF
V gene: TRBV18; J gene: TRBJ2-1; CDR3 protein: CASSPLGTGSVGQFF
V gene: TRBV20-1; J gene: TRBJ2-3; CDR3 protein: CSASVGGKDTQYF
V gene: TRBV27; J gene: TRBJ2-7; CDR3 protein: CASSLLAGGTYEQYF
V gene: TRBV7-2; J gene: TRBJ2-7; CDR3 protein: CASTVSVGTGSHYEQYF
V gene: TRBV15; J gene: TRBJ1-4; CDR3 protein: CATSRNRGTNEKLFF
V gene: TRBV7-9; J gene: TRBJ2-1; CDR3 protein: CASSLALAGVYNEQFF
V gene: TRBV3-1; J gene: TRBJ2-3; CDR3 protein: CASSLADRSDTQYF
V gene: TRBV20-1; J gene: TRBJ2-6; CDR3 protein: CSAVRAGANVLTF
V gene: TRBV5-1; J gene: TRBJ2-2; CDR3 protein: CASSLIQGRRDTGELFF
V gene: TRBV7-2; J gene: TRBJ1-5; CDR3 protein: CASSPQHGGQPQHF
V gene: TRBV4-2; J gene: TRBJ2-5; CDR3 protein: CASSQGTSGTGLETQYF
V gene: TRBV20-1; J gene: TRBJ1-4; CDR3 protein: CSATHPKGEKLFF
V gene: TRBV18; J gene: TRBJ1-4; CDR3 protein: CASSPRTGQGTLNEKLFF
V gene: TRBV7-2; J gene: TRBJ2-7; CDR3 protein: CASSLEGQGVGEQYF
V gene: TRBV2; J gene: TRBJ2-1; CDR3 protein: CASRPGLAGGPGNEQFF
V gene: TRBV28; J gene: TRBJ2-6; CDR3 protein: CASRGGTGANVLTF
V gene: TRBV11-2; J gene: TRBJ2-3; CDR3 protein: CASRRDLPSTDTQYF
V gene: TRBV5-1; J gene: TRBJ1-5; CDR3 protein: CASSQGWIQPQHF
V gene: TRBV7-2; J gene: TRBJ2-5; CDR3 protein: CASRKTGAQETQYF
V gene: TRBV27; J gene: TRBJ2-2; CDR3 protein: CASKTTGSPGELFF
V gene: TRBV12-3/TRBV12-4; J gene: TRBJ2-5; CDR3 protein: CASSLRKKQTRGKETQYF
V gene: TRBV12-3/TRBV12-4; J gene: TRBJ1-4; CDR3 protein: CASSFGRGRGKLFF
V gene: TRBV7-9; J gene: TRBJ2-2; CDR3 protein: CASSLEGTAGELFF
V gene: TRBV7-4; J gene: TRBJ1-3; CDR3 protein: CASSMGHRNTIYF